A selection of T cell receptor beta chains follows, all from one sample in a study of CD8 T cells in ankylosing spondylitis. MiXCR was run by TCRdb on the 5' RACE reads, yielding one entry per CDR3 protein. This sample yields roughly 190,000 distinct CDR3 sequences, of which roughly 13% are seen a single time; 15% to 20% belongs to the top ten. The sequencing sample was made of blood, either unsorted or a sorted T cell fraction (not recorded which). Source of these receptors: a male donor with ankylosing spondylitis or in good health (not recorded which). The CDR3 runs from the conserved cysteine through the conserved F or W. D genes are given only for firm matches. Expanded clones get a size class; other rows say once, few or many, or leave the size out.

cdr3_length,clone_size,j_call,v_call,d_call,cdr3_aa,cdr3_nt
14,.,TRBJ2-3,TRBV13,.,CASSLLGGGDTQYF,TGTGCCAGCAGCTTACTCGGGGGTGGAGATACGCAGTATTTT
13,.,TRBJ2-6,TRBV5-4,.,CASRDSGANVLTF,TGTGCCAGCAGAGACTCAGGGGCCAACGTCCTGACTTTC
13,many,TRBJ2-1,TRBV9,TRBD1,CASSGQGGGEQFF,TGTGCCAGCAGCGGCCAAGGGGGCGGTGAGCAGTTCTTC
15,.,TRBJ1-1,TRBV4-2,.,CASSSRGGADTEAFF,TGTGCCAGCAGCTCGCGGGGGGGGGCTGACACTGAAGCTTTCTTT
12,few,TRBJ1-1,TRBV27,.,CASSGGEAKAFF,TGTGCCAGCAGCGGGGGGGAGGCAAAAGCTTTCTTT
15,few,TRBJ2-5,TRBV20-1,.,CSARDLWGEEETQYF,TGCAGTGCTAGAGACCTCTGGGGAGAAGAAGAGACCCAGTACTTC
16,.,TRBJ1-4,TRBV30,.,CAWSAPTGPQNEKLFF,TGTGCCTGGAGTGCTCCGACCGGGCCCCAAAATGAAAAACTGTTTTTT
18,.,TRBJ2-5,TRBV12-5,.,CASGLVNRLGGRRETQYF,TGTGCTAGTGGTTTGGTAAATCGTCTCGGAGGCAGGCGCGAGACCCAGTACTTC
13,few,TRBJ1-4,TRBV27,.,CASRRGSGEKLFF,TGTGCCAGCAGGCGGGGGAGCGGTGAAAAACTGTTTTTT
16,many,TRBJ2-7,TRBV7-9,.,CASSLSTGRSSYEQYF,TGTGCCAGCAGCTTAAGCACAGGGAGGAGCTCCTACGAGCAGTACTTC
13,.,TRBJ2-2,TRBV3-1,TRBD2,CASSYRTSGELFF,TGTGCCAGCAGCTACAGGACTAGCGGGGAGCTGTTTTTT
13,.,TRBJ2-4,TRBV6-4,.,CASSGGAENIQYF,TGTGCCAGCAGTGGGGGCGCGGAAAACATTCAGTACTTC
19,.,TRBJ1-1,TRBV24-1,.,CATSDPSHDLGLMNTEAFF,TGTGCCACCAGTGACCCCTCACACGACCTTGGCCTTATGAACACTGAAGCTTTCTTT
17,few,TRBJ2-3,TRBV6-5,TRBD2,CASSYSALAGSTDTQYF,TGTGCCAGCAGTTACTCAGCTCTAGCGGGATCAACAGATACGCAGTATTTT
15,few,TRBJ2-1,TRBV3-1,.,CASSYGAGRFDEQFF,TGTGCCAGCAGCTATGGCGCGGGGCGGTTCGATGAGCAGTTCTTC
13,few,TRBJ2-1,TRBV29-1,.,CSAGGRGSNEQFF,TGCAGCGCCGGCGGCAGGGGAAGCAATGAGCAGTTCTTC
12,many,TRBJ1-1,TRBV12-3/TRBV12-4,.,CASSLDQVQAFF,TGTGCCAGCAGTTTAGATCAAGTACAAGCTTTCTTT
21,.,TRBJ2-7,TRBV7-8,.,CASSPTRKIEGRGYPTGEQYF,TGTGCCAGCAGCCCGACCCGAAAGATAGAGGGCCGGGGGTACCCCACTGGCGAGCAGTACTTC
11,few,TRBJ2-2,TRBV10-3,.,CAIRGTGELFF,TGTGCCATCAGGGGCACCGGGGAGCTGTTTTTT
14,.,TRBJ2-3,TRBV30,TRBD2,CAWSVAGGTDTQYF,TGTGCCTGGAGTGTCGCGGGAGGCACAGATACGCAGTATTTT
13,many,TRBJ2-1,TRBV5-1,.,CASSLEEYNEQFF,TGCGCCAGCAGCTTGGAGGAGTACAATGAGCAGTTCTTC
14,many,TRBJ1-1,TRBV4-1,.,CASSQEPGNTEAFF,TGCGCCAGCAGCCAAGAACCAGGGAACACTGAAGCTTTCTTT
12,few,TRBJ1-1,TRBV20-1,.,CSARRGATEAFF,TGCAGTGCTAGGCGGGGGGCCACTGAAGCTTTCTTT
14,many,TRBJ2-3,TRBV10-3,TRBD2,CAIASGTSGDTQYF,TGTGCCATCGCCTCCGGGACTAGCGGAGATACGCAGTATTTT
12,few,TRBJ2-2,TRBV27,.,CASSFQNGELFF,TGTGCCAGCAGTTTTCAAAACGGGGAGCTGTTTTTT
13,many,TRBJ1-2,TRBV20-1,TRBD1,CSAGAGTGPGYTF,TGCAGTGCTGGCGCCGGGACAGGGCCTGGCTACACCTTC
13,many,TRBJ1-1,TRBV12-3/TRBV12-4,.,CASSPTANTEAFF,TGTGCCAGCAGTCCGACGGCCAACACTGAAGCTTTCTTT
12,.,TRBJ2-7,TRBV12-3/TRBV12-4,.,CASSLGKYEQYF,TGTGCCAGCAGTTTGGGGAAATACGAGCAGTACTTC
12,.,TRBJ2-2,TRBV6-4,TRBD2,CARREVPGELFF,TGTGCCCGGCGGGAGGTCCCCGGGGAGCTGTTTTTT
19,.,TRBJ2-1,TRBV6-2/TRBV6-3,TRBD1,CASSYSPYSGQGLYNEQFF,TGTGCCAGCAGTTACTCTCCTTACTCGGGACAGGGGCTATACAATGAGCAGTTCTTC
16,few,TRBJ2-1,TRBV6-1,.,CASSEAVRGYYNEQFF,TGTGCCAGCAGTGAAGCGGTCAGGGGATACTACAATGAGCAGTTCTTC
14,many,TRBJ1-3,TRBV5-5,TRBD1,CASSWTGAGNTIYF,TGTGCCAGCAGCTGGACAGGGGCCGGAAACACCATATATTTT
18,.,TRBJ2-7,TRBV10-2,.,CASSDPGESGLSSYEQYF,TGCGCCAGCAGTGATCCGGGAGAATCAGGCCTAAGCTCCTACGAGCAGTACTTC
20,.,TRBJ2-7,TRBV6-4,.,CASSDTFEGHGPTFSYEQYF,TGTGCCAGCAGTGACACCTTTGAGGGACACGGACCAACTTTCTCCTACGAGCAGTACTTC
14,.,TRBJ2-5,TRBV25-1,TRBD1,CASSDGRGQETQYF,TGTGCCAGCAGTGACGGCAGGGGGCAAGAGACCCAGTACTTC
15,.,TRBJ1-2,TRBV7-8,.,CASSPLLELNYGYTF,TGTGCCAGCAGCCCCCTATTGGAGCTTAACTATGGCTACACCTTC
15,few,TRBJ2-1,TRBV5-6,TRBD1,CASSSDRGPYNEQFF,TGTGCCAGCAGCTCGGACAGGGGTCCCTACAATGAGCAGTTCTTC
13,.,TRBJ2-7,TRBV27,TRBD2,CASSEREGLEQYF,TGTGCCAGCAGTGAAAGGGAGGGTCTCGAGCAGTACTTC
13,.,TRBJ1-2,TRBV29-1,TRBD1,CSAGGDLKGGYTF,TGCAGCGCAGGGGGCGACTTAAAAGGCGGCTACACCTTC
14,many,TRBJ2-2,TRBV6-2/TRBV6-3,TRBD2,CASGTSGATGELFF,TGTGCCAGCGGGACTAGCGGTGCCACAGGGGAGCTGTTTTTT
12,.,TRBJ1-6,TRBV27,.,CASSSLLSPLHF,TGTGCCAGCAGTTCCCTTCTTTCACCCCTCCACTTT
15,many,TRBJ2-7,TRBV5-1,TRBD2,CASSFGTSGSYEQYF,TGCGCCAGCAGTTTCGGGACTAGCGGCTCCTACGAGCAGTACTTC
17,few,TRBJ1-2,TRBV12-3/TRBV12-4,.,CASSPFLTPTGPYGYTF,TGTGCCAGCAGTCCGTTCCTCACCCCCACAGGGCCCTATGGCTACACCTTC
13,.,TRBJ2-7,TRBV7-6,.,CASSLGELGEQYF,TGTGCCAGCAGCTTAGGGGAGCTGGGGGAGCAGTACTTC
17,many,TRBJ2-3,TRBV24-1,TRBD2,CATSDPPDGGRRGTQYF,TGTGCCACCAGTGATCCCCCTGACGGCGGGAGAAGGGGTACGCAGTATTTT
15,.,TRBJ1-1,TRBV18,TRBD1,CASSPGQGRDTEAFF,TGTGCCAGCTCACCGGGACAGGGGAGGGACACTGAAGCTTTCTTT
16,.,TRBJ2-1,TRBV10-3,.,CAISERQALSYNEQFF,TGTGCCATCAGTGAGAGGCAGGCCTTATCCTACAATGAGCAGTTCTTC
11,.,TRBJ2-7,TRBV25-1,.,CASQQAYEQYF,TGTGCCAGCCAACAGGCCTACGAGCAGTACTTC
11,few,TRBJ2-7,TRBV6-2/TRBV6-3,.,CASNDSGEQYF,TGTGCCAGCAACGACTCGGGCGAGCAGTACTTC